The 32 T cell receptor beta chains below come from one sample, sequenced in a study of CD8 T cells in ankylosing spondylitis. TCRdb passed the 5' RACE reads through MiXCR, listing each CDR3 protein once. The table has under 150,000 distinct CDR3 sequences, about a tenth seen once. The specimen sequenced was blood, either unsorted or a sorted T cell fraction (not recorded which). These receptor sequences come from a male donor with ankylosing spondylitis or in good health (not recorded which).

This clonotype was seen many times. The V and J genes are TRBV6-5 and TRBJ2-1, with 12 bases that match TRBD1. From germline, CDR1 is MNHEY and CDR2 SVGAGI. V was pared by 4 bases and J by 6 bases, with 7 bases of the junction left unmatched. This CDR3 contains 16 residues. CDR3 amino acids: CASSSYRDRGLNEQFF. The DNA of the CDR3 is TGTGCCAGCAGTTCTTACCGGGACAGGGGGCTCAATGAGCAGTTCTTC.

This clonotype was picked up many times. The rearrangement uses TRBV14 and TRBJ2-1; D is undetermined. V was pared by 4 bases and J by 9 bases, with 16 bases between. CDR1 is SGHDN and CDR2 is FVKESK in the germline V gene. CDR3 length: 14 amino acids. CDR3 region: CASSLISGSGEQFF. The CDR3 DNA is TGTGCCAGCAGCCTAATTTCGGGCAGTGGTGAGCAGTTCTTC.

The chain employs TRBV19 and TRBJ2-7, with 7 bases fitting TRBD1. Germline V gene data show CDR1 as LNHDA and CDR2 as SQIVND (reference sequence). The CDR3 loop spans 15 amino acids. V shed 5 bases and J 1 base; nucleotides not matched to a gene: 8. The CDR3 bases are TGTGCCAGTAGTTCTTCGGGACAGCCATCCTACGAGCAGTACTTC. It specifies CASSSSGQPSYEQYF.

This clonotype was observed at least ten times. This sequence joins TRBV4-1 and TRBJ1-2; 7 bases fit TRBD1. V shed 4 bases and J 5 bases; nucleotides not matched to a gene: 13. The germline V gene has CDR1 MGHRA and CDR2 YSYEKL. This CDR3 has 16 amino acids. CDR3 residues: CASSRAIQGGWYGYTF. DNA of the CDR3: TGCGCCAGCAGCCGTGCGATCCAGGGGGGATGGTATGGCTACACCTTC.

The rearrangement joins TRBV5-1 to TRBJ1-6; D not certain. CDR1 is SGHRS, CDR2 YFSETQ, per germline. The V and J ends lost 4 bases and 7 bases respectively, with 18 bases between them. This CDR3 is 16 amino acids long. CDR3 sequence: CASSLDDPRSNSPLHF. DNA of the CDR3: TGCGCCAGCAGCCTTGATGACCCGCGGTCCAATTCACCCCTCCACTTT.

This clonotype was observed many times. The chain combines TRBV6-5 with TRBJ1-3, with D maybe TRBD1 (5 bases). This CDR3 is built from 16 residues. V dropped 0 bases and J dropped 0 bases, with 9 bases sitting between them. Per the germline V gene, CDR1 is MNHEY and CDR2 is SVGAGI. The CDR3 nucleotides read TGTGCCAGCAGTTACTCGAAACAGGCCTCTGGAAACACCATATATTTT. Protein product: CASSYSKQASGNTIYF.

This clonotype was recorded many times. This chain joins TRBV21-1 and TRBJ1-5; TRBD1, the table's D call, was not compared with the DNA. TRBV21-1 is described as a pseudogene. The CDR3 extends over 17 amino acids. CDR3 residues: CASSNPWDRDSNQPQHF. In DNA, the CDR3 is TGTGCCAGCAGCAACCCCTGGGACAGGGATAGCAATCAGCCCCAGCATTTT.

This clonotype was recorded a few times. The rearrangement links TRBV7-2 to TRBJ2-1; possibly TRBD2 for D (5 bases). V lost 2 bases, J lost 6 bases, and 11 bases lay in between. Germline loops: CDR1 SGHTA, CDR2 FQGNSA. This CDR3 comprises 14 residues. CDR3 DNA sequence: TGTGCCAGCAGCTTAAGGCCACTAGTCAATGAGCAGTTCTTC. Protein: CASSLRPLVNEQFF.

This clonotype was detected many times. J is TRBJ1-5 and V is TRBV28; D remains ambiguous. Germline values: CDR1 MDHEN, CDR2 SYDVKM. Trimming stripped 1 base from V and 3 bases from J, with 13 bases between. The CDR3 is 16 residues long. The DNA of the CDR3 is TGTGCCAGCAGTTTATTTCTTATACAGAACAATCAGCCCCAGCATTTT. Translated: CASSLFLIQNNQPQHF.

In its sample, this clonotype was seen a few times. The chain combines TRBV29-1 with TRBJ2-7, with 9 bases lining up with TRBD1. J lost 4 bases, V lost 2 bases, and 3 bases had no gene match. This CDR3 region has 13 residues. The germline CDR1 and CDR2 sequences are SQVTM and ANQGSEA. The CDR3 spells CSVERGQGYEQYF. The CDR3 coding sequence is TGCAGCGTTGAAAGGGGACAGGGTTACGAGCAGTACTTC.

V is TRBV6-1 and J is TRBJ2-1, with D perhaps being TRBD1 or TRBD2 (5 bases each). CDR3 length equals 14 residues. Trimming took 4 bases from V and 9 from J, leaving 16 bases between them. Germline V gene lookup returns CDR1 MNHNS and CDR2 SASEGT. CDR3 DNA: TGTGCCAGCAGTGTCCAGCGGCTGGGGCTTGAGCAGTTCTTC. Protein product: CASSVQRLGLEQFF.

Many counts were recorded for this clonotype. The chain recombines TRBV29-1 with TRBJ1-1; D not resolved. Trimming cost V 7 bases and J 0 bases, with 12 bases left between them. This CDR3 is 13 amino acids long. Germline assignment: CDR1 SQVTM and CDR2 ANQGSEA. CDR3 loop: CSGQQSMNTEAFF. Written as DNA, the CDR3 is TGCAGCGGTCAACAGAGCATGAACACTGAAGCTTTCTTT. Together with reference TRBV29-1 and TRBJ1-1, the CDR3 gives the full variable domain: SAVISQKPSRDICQRGTSLTIQCQVDSQVTMMFWYRQQPGQSLTLIATANQGSEATYESGFVIDKFPISRPNLTFSTLTVSNMSPEDSSIYLCSGQQSMNTEAFFGQGTRLTVV.

This chain links TRBV7-8 with TRBJ1-4; D might be TRBD1 (6 bases). Germline assignment: CDR1 SGHVS and CDR2 FQNEAQ. This CDR3 has 15 amino acids. Trimming left V 1 base short and J 4 bases short, with 10 bases between. CDR3 nucleotides: TGTGCCAGCAGCTTAGTACAGGGACGTAATGAAAAACTGTTTTTT. This translates into CASSLVQGRNEKLFF.

At least ten counts were recorded for this clonotype. CDR3 nucleotides: TGTGCTAGTGGTTTGCCATTTATACGGCATAATTCACCCCTCCACTTT. This sequence encodes CASGLPFIRHNSPLHF. The rearrangement uses TRBV12-5 and TRBJ1-6; no clear D. Trimming took 2 bases from V and 5 from J, leaving 13 bases between them. This CDR3 contains 16 residues. Per the germline V gene, CDR1 is LGHNT and CDR2 is FRNRAP.

A few counts support this clonotype. V gene TRBV20-1 combines with J gene TRBJ2-3; 9 bases agree with TRBD2. Germline CDR1 reads DFQATT; CDR2 reads SNEGSKA (reference sequence). This CDR3 comprises 15 residues. Unmatched junction bases numbered 1, after V lost 0 bases and J lost 0 bases. The CDR3 sequence is CSARDLAGSTDTQYF. CDR3 sequence (DNA): TGCAGTGCTAGAGACCTAGCGGGAAGCACAGATACGCAGTATTTT.

This clonotype was observed at least ten times. The V and J genes are TRBV20-1 and TRBJ2-1; a weak D match, TRBD2 (5 bases). Germline CDR1 reads DFQATT; CDR2 reads SNEGSKA (reference sequence). Trimming pared 1 base from V and 2 bases from J, leaving 30 bases between. This CDR3 has 21 residues. The CDR3 DNA sequence: TGCAGTGCTAGAGGCCCCCCCGCCTCTCGGCGGGTCCAACTACCCTACAATGAGCAGTTCTTC. Translated: CSARGPPASRRVQLPYNEQFF.

As concerns this clonotype: Just one base apart from a much larger clone, this may be a read error. The chain carries TRBV7-2 and TRBJ2-3; no reliable D call. The V end was cut by 4 bases, the J end by 6 bases, with 14 bases between. The CDR3 extends over 14 amino acids. Germline assignment: CDR1 SGHTA and CDR2 FQGNSA. The CDR3 reads CASSSIGYLDTQYF. The DNA for the CDR3 is TGTGCCAGCAGCTCAATTGGGTATTTGGATACGCAGTATTTT.

Ten or more counts support this clonotype. This chain connects TRBV25-1 to TRBJ2-7, with no clear D. Germline V lookup: CDR1 MGHDK, CDR2 SYGVNS. The CDR3 totals 14 residues. V shed 4 bases and J shed 5 bases, with 15 bases lying between them. Written as DNA, the CDR3 is TGTGCCAGCAGTGGGTCCTCCGGTTGGCACGAGCAGTACTTC. It codes for CASSGSSGWHEQYF.

The chain carries TRBV3-1 and TRBJ2-7; possibly TRBD2 for D (5 bases). Germline V CDR1 and CDR2: LGHDT, YNNKEL (reference sequence). The CDR3 spans 14 residues. V gave up 4 bases and J gave up 3 bases, with 13 bases separating them. In nucleotides, the CDR3 is TGTGCCAGCAGCCCCGGGCTAGCCCGCTACGAGCAGTACTTC. Translation: CASSPGLARYEQYF.

This chain uses TRBV14 with TRBJ2-1; 8 bases align to TRBD2. V trimming: 9 bases; J trimming: 13 bases; junction bases outside the gene matches: 14. This CDR3 contains 13 residues. Germline V gene sequence: CDR1 SGHDN, CDR2 FVKESK. The CDR3 loop is CASTGGPLGDQFF. The DNA for the CDR3 is TGTGCCAGTACGGGAGGGCCTCTAGGGGACCAGTTCTTC.

This clonotype was observed at least ten times. J is TRBJ2-1 and V is TRBV20-1; 13 nucleotides agree with TRBD2. This CDR3 is 17 amino acids long. J was trimmed by 2 bases and V by 3 bases; bases with no gene match: 7. The V gene's germline CDR1 is DFQATT and CDR2 SNEGSKA (reference sequence). CDR3 amino acids: CSARETSGRTAYNEQFF. For the CDR3, the DNA is TGCAGTGCTAGGGAGACTAGCGGGAGGACCGCCTACAATGAGCAGTTCTTC.

This clonotype occurred many times. V and J are TRBV12-3 or TRBV12-4 and TRBJ2-4; 8 bases fit TRBD1. Trimming cost V 6 bases and J 1 base; bases outside gene matches: 5. CDR3 length: 15 residues. The CDR3 nucleotides are TGTGCCAGCAGCCAGGGGGCGGAGGCCAAAAACATTCAGTACTTC. This codes for CASSQGAEAKNIQYF.

The chain has TRBV27 and TRBJ2-2, with 10 bases that match TRBD1. This CDR3 spans 15 amino acids. Germline V lookup: CDR1 MNHEY, CDR2 SMNVEV (reference sequence). J lost 4 bases, V lost 8 bases, and 7 bases had no gene match. CDR3 residues: CASSPGTGVTGELFF. CDR3 coding DNA: TGTGCCAGCTCCCCCGGGACAGGGGTCACCGGGGAGCTGTTTTTT.

This clonotype came up many times. This sequence joins TRBV12-3 or TRBV12-4 and TRBJ1-6, with a possible D match to TRBD1 (6 bases). V lost 2 bases to trimming and J lost 10 bases, with 12 bases between them. This CDR3 has 14 residues. The CDR3, as DNA: TGTGCCAGCAGTTTAATTCAGGGGAACTCACCCCTCCACTTT. Amino acids: CASSLIQGNSPLHF.

In its sample, this clonotype was seen a few times. The J gene is TRBJ2-2, the V gene TRBV4-3, with no clear D. The germline V gene encodes CDR1 LGHNA and CDR2 YSLEER. The CDR3 totals 13 residues. Trimming removed 0 bases at V and 1 base at J, with 0 bases between. The CDR3 sequence is CASSQENTGELFF. The CDR3 region has the DNA TGCGCCAGCAGCCAAGAGAACACCGGGGAGCTGTTTTTT.

The table lists this clonotype with many counts. This rearrangement joins TRBV5-1 to TRBJ2-3; D gene uncertain. Trimming left V 0 bases short and J 3 bases short, with 11 bases between. Germline V gives CDR1 SGHRS, CDR2 YFSETQ. The CDR3 contains 15 residues. CDR3 loop: CASSLVLSQTDTQYF. The CDR3 DNA reads TGCGCCAGCAGCTTGGTCCTGAGTCAAACAGATACGCAGTATTTT.

This clonotype has more than one count but fewer than ten. The rearrangement joins TRBV12-3 or TRBV12-4 to TRBJ2-7; no clear D. This CDR3 is 13 amino acids long. V was trimmed by 5 bases and J by 5 bases, leaving 13 bases between them. Here the CDR3 DNA reads TGTGCCAGCAGTGTCCTAGATAGCCACGAGCAGTACTTC. This codes for CASSVLDSHEQYF.

In this sample, this clonotype turned up many times. The rearrangement joins TRBV5-5 to TRBJ2-5; tentative D call: TRBD2 (5 bases). The CDR3 extends over 17 amino acids. Germline lookup yields CDR1 SGHKS and CDR2 YYEKEE (reference sequence). V lost 4 bases and J 4 bases, leaving 23 bases between the germline ends. As DNA, the CDR3 is TGTGCCAGCAGCCCCATGCGCCGTGAGGGTTCAGGAGAGACCCAGTACTTC. This gives the protein CASSPMRREGSGETQYF.

This clonotype came up many times. The J gene is TRBJ2-1, the V gene TRBV6-2 or TRBV6-3; the match to TRBD2 covers 9 bases. CDR1 and CDR2 (germline): MNHEY, SVGEGT. The CDR3 covers 16 residues. J was trimmed by 5 bases and V by 8 bases; bases with no gene match: 13. Written as DNA, the CDR3 is TGTGCCAGCGGGCTAGCGGGATCAACTTTCGACAATGAGCAGTTCTTC. Its translation: CASGLAGSTFDNEQFF.

This clonotype was seen a handful of times. CDR3 region: CASSDGWGRTETQYF. For the CDR3, the DNA is TGTGCCAGCAGTGATGGTTGGGGACGGACGGAGACCCAGTACTTC. This rearrangement joins TRBV25-1 to TRBJ2-5, with D tentatively TRBD1 or TRBD2 (5 bases each). The CDR3 sequence is 15 residues long. Trimming stripped 3 bases from V and 5 bases from J, with 16 bases between. CDR1 and CDR2 from the germline V gene are MGHDK and SYGVNS.

On this clonotype: At one boundary the junction diverges from the germline segment, which might be a read error. This chain connects TRBV3-1 to TRBJ2-7, with D possibly being TRBD1 (5 bases). CDR3 length: 15 amino acids. Germline CDR1 LGHDT, CDR2 YNNKEL (reference sequence). The CDR3, as DNA: TGTGCCAGCACCCAAGGTTCAGGGTTCCCCTACGAGCAGTACTTC. Translated: CASTQGSGFPYEQYF.

This clonotype was seen only a few times. The gene calls are TRBV12-3 or TRBV12-4 and TRBJ2-6; 14 nucleotides line up with TRBD2. The CDR3 extends over 18 amino acids. V gave up 10 bases and J gave up 0 bases; unmatched junction bases: 8. CDR3 region: CATATGLAGDSGANVLTF. The CDR3, as DNA: TGTGCCACTGCAACGGGACTAGCGGGGGACTCTGGGGCCAACGTCCTGACTTTC.